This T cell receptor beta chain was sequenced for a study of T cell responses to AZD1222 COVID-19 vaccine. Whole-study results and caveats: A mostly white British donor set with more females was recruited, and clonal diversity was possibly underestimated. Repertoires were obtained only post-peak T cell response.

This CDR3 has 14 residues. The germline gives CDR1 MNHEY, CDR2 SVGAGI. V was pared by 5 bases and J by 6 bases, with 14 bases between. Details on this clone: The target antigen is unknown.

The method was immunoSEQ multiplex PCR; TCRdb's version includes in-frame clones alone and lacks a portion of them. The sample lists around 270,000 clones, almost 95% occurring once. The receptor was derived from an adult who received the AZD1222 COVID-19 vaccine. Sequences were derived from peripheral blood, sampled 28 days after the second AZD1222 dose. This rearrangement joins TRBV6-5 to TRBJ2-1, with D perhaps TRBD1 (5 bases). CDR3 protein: CASSPDSMGNEQFF. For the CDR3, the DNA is TGTGCCAGCAGTCCCGACAGTATGGGCAATGAGCAGTTCTTC.